This TCR beta chain was sequenced during a study of blood T cell repertoires in COVID-19. The study recruited people aged roughly 18 to 89 years across under 25 US areas. Recovered status applied to Cohort 3 donors who had two consecutive negative PCRs. It also applied to those with clearance or with symptom resolution. This CDR3 region has 13 residues. V dropped 0 bases and J dropped 2 bases, with 7 bases sitting between them. Germline loops: CDR1 GTSNPN, CDR2 SVGIG (reference sequence). Authors' methods: By means of reference gene primer amplification, nucleated cell counts were estimated. TCRdb's table, derived via immunoSEQ multiplex PCR, lists solely in-frame clones and lacks some. V and J calls and clone size come straight from that table; D and trimming were deduced from the DNA. Among more than 200,000 clones, around 86% were seen once, and the ten largest hold 1.5% to 2%. This clone showed up just once. Other DNA variants within this sample encode the same CDR3.

This clonotype was obtained from a man aged 40-49 years who had recovered from COVID-19. Sequencing was carried out using PBMCs or T cells enriched from blood (not recorded which). The rearrangement joins TRBV30 to TRBJ1-2, with D possibly being TRBD1 (5 bases). CDR3 loop: CAWSVRGNYGYTF. CDR3 nucleotides: TGTGCCTGGAGTGTACGGGGGAACTATGGCTACACCTTC.